This record covers a single T cell receptor (beta chain). Antigen: not known. This specimen comes from a study of TIL therapy for anti-PD-1-resistant metastatic lung cancer. Germline loops: CDR1 MNHEY, CDR2 SVGAGI. V shed 5 bases and J shed 5 bases, with 16 bases lying between them. The length of the CDR3 is 15 residues. Findings and limits, study-wide: Treatment-naive, never-smoker and oncogene-addicted patients were overrepresented in this highly selected cohort.

The time point here: pre-treatment sample, taken before nivolumab and TIL therapy. Stage 4 NSCLC adults joined between late 2017 and January 2020. The libraries were made with immunoSEQ v3. The repertoire was sequenced with immunoSEQ multiplex PCR; TCRdb's copy has only in-frame clones and lacks some. This table has some 46,000 clones, roughly 85% appearing once. The sequence was collected from a man in his 70s with non-small cell lung cancer. This chain uses TRBV6-5 with TRBJ1-5; tentative D call: TRBD1 (5 bases). The material sequenced was blood, taken at baseline. The CDR3 DNA sequence: TGTGCCAGCAGTAAACAGGCATCCTTGGATCAGCCCCAGCATTTT. It is translated as CASSKQASLDQPQHF.